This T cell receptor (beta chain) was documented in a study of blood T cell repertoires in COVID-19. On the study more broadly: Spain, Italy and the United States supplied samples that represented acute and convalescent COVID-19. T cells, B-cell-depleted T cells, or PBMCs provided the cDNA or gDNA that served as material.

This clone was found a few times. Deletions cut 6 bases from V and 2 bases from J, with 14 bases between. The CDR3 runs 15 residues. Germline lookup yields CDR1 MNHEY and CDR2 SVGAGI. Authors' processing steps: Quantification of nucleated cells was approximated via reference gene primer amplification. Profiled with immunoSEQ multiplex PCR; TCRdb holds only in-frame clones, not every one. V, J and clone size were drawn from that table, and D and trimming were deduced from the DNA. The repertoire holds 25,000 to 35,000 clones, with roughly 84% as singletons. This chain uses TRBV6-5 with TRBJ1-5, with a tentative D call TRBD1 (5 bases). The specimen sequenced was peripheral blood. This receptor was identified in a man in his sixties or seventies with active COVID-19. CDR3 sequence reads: CASRGGGAGNQPQHF. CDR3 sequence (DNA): TGTGCCAGCAGGGGTGGAGGGGCGGGCAATCAGCCCCAGCATTTT.